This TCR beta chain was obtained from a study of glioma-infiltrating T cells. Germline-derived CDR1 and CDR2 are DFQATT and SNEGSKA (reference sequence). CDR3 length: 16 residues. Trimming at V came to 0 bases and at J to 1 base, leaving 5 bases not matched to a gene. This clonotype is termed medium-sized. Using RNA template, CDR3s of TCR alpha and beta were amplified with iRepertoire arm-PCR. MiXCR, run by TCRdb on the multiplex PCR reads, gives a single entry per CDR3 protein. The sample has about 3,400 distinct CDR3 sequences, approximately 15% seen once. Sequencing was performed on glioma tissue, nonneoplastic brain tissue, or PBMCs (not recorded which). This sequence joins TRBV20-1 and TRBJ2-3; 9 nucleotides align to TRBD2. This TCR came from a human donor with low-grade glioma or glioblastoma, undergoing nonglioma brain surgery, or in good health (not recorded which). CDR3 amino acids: CSARDLASGGTDTQYF. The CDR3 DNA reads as TGCAGTGCTAGAGATCTAGCTAGCGGGGGCACAGATACGCAGTATTTT.